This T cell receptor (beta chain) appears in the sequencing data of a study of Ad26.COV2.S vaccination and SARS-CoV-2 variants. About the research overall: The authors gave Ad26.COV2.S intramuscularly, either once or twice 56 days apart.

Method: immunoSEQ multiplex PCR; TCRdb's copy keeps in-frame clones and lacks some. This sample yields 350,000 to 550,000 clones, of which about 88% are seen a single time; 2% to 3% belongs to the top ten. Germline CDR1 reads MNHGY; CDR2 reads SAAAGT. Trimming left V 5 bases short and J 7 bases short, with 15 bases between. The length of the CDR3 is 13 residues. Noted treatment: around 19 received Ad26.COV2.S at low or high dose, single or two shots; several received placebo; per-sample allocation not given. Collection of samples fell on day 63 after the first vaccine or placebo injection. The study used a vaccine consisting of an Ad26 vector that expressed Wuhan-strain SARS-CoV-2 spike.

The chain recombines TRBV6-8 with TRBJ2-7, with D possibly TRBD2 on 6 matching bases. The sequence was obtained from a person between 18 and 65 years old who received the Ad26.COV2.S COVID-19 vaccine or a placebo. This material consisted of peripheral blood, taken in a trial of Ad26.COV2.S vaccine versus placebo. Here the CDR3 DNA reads TGTGCCAGCAGTCAGCGGGCCCCCTCGGAGCAGTACTTC. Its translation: CASSQRAPSEQYF.